This TCR beta chain was identified in a study of response to subunit inactivated influenza vaccine. Study-level findings and limits: A suggestion made by the authors is that each seasonal influenza vaccination recruits few new T cells.

TCRdb ran MiXCR on the RT-PCR reads and lists one entry per CDR3 protein. The data show some 480,000 distinct CDR3 sequences, roughly 9.7% seen once. J lost 3 bases, V lost 1 base, and 21 bases had no gene match. Germline V gene lookup returns CDR1 SGHDT and CDR2 YYEEEE. The CDR3 extends over 20 amino acids. As concerns this clonotype: Its matching antigen is unknown.

The receptor was derived from a man aged 50 to 59 who received an inactivated influenza vaccine. The source was PBMCs from blood, collected roughly 45 days after vaccination. The V and J genes are TRBV5-6 and TRBJ1-2; 7 bases fit TRBD1. The CDR3 bases are TGTGCCAGCAGCTTGAGAAGACAGGGTGCAGGACGGTCCGCAGACTATGGCTACACCTTC. As protein: CASSLRRQGAGRSADYGYTF.